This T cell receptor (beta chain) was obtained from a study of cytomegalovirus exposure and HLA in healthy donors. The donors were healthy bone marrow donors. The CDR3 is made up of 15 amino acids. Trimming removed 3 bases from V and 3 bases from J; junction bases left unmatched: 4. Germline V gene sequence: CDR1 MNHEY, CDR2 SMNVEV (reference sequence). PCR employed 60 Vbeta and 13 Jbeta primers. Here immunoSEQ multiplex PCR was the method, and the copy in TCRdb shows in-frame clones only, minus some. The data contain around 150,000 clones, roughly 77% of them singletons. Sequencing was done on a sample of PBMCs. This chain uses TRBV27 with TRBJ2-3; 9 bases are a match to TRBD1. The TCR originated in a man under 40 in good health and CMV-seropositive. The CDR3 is CASSLAGTGTDTQYF. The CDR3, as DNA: TGTGCCAGCAGTTTGGCCGGGACAGGGACAGATACGCAGTATTTT.